The 7 T cell receptor beta chains below were found in one sample sequenced in a study of tumor-infiltrating lymphocytes in primary liver carcinoma. From unsorted bulk tissue weighing roughly 18-30 mg, DNA and RNA were co-extracted. Making TCR beta cDNA involved around 500 ng total RNA and a constant-region primer. Three nested multiplex PCR rounds of slightly modified ARM-PCR generated TCR beta libraries. Forward primers for TRBV1-TRBV30 and a C-beta reverse primer served the first two PCR rounds, at roughly 10 cycles each. MiXCR, applied by TCRdb to the multiplex PCR reads, yields one record per CDR3 protein. The sample contains roughly 32,000 distinct CDR3 sequences, approximately 71% of which appear only once. Sequencing was done on a sample of liver tumor tissue from sampling region 3. Subset denoted: tumor region T3, left-lateral pole. These receptors all stem from a woman aged 25-40 years with primary liver carcinoma and hepatitis B virus infection.

Comment on this clonotype: Possible read error: a much larger clone is one base away. This chain joins TRBV6-5 and TRBJ1-4; D gene ambiguous. Germline lookup yields CDR1 MNHEY and CDR2 SVGAGI. V shed 6 bases and J shed 2 bases, with 10 bases lying between them. The CDR3 consists of 14 residues. In nucleotides, the CDR3 is TGTGCCAGCAGCTGTGGTTGGACTAATGAAAAACTGTTTTTT. The encoded protein is CASSCGWTNEKLFF.

This clonotype has only one observation. The genes are TRBV5-5 and TRBJ2-3, with TRBD2 matching 10 bases. V shed 3 bases and J 8 bases; nucleotides not matched to a gene: 9. This CDR3 region has 15 residues. The germline V gene encodes CDR1 SGHKS and CDR2 YYEKEE (reference sequence). This CDR3 reads CASSSTSGIASTQYF. CDR3 DNA sequence: TGTGCCAGCAGCTCTACTAGCGGGATAGCAAGTACGCAGTATTTT.

This clonotype was observed at least ten times. V gene TRBV11-2 combines with J gene TRBJ2-3, with D perhaps matching TRBD2 (6 bases). The germline V and J ends were trimmed by 5 bases and 7 bases, with 19 bases remaining between them. This CDR3 is built from 15 residues. Germline lookup yields CDR1 SGHAT and CDR2 FQNNGV. This CDR3 is CASSLIGSGRNTQYF. Written as DNA, the CDR3 is TGTGCCAGCAGCCTGATAGGGAGCGGGCGGAATACGCAGTATTTT. The full variable domain, with the rest looked up from reference TRBV11-2 and TRBJ2-3, is EAGVAQSPRYKIIEKRQSVAFWCNPISGHATLYWYQQILGQGPKLLIQFQNNGVVDDSQLPKDRFSAERLKGVDSTLKIQPAKLEDSAVYLCASSLIGSGRNTQYFGPGTRLTVL.

J is TRBJ2-3 and V is TRBV12-3 or TRBV12-4; no definite D call. The CDR3 runs 13 residues. Trimming shortened V by 8 bases and J by 4 bases, and 13 bases separated the two germline ends. CDR3 loop: CASASKEPDTQYF. The CDR3, as DNA: TGTGCCAGCGCCTCCAAAGAGCCAGATACGCAGTATTTT.

Concerning this clonotype itself: The CDR3 ends on some other residue instead of the conserved phenylalanine or tryptophan, so this is likely a read error. This chain uses TRBV11-1 with TRBJ2-7, with D hard to call. This CDR3 comprises 12 residues. Germline CDR1 is SGHAT and CDR2 is FQDESV (reference sequence). CDR3 amino acids: CANSSMGYGQYI. The CDR3 DNA sequence: TGTGCCAACAGTTCCATGGGTTACGGGCAGTACATC.

Details on this clonotype: This may be a read error, as it is one base from a much larger clone. This sequence joins TRBV11-1 and TRBJ2-2; D is tentatively TRBD1 or TRBD2 (5 bases each). The CDR3 sequence is 12 residues long. Per the germline V gene, CDR1 is SGHAT and CDR2 is FQDESV (reference sequence). CDR3 residues: CASCLQVGELSF. The CDR3 nucleotides are TGTGCAAGCTGCTTACAGGTCGGGGAGCTGTCTTTT.

As to this clonotype: The CDR3 does not close with the conserved phenylalanine or tryptophan, likely indicating a read error. The rearrangement uses TRBV6-5 and TRBJ2-5; 7 nucleotides line up with TRBD1. The V segment lost 5 bases and the J segment 10 bases; nucleotides outside the gene matches: 10. Germline-derived CDR1 and CDR2 are MNHEY and SVGAGI. The CDR3 extends over 13 amino acids. The CDR3 nucleotides read TGTGCCAGCAGTACCGAGAGGGGGCTGATCCAGTACTTA. It is translated as CASSTERGLIQYL.